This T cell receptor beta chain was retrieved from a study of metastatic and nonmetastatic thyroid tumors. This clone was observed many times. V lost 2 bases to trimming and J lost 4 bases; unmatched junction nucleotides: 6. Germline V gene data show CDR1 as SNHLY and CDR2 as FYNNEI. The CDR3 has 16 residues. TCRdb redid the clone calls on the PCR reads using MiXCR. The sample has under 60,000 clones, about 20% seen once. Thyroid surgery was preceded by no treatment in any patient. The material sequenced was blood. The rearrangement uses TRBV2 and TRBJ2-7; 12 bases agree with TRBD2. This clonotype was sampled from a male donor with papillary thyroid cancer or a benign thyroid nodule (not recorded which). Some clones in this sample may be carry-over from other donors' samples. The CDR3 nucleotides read TGTGCCAGCAGTGAAAGGCTAGCGGGAGGGCTTTACGAGCAGTACTTC. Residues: CASSERLAGGLYEQYF.